Each of the 12 T cell receptor beta chains below was sequenced from the same sample in a study of low-dose radiotherapy and immunotherapy resistance in tumors. Both TCRalpha and TCRbeta chains were reverse transcribed with V-gene-specific primers. For amplifying TCRs, the PCR ran for approximately 18 cycles with Phusion, which was used together with a constant-region primer and the adapter on the V primers. Each CDR3 protein is one row after TCRdb ran MiXCR on the reads. The table records about 10,000 distinct CDR3 sequences, about 62% of them present only once. These receptors were taken from a human donor with advanced metastatic prostate, ovarian, gallbladder or colorectal cancer (not recorded which). This table probably holds off-target reads from a library built for another chain.

V usage is TRBV7-2 and J usage is TRBJ2-1; 14 bases are a match to TRBD2. J was trimmed by 6 bases and V by 5 bases; bases with no gene match: 15. There are 19 residues in the CDR3. Germline CDR1 SGHTA, CDR2 FQGNSA. CDR3 protein: CASSRTAGTSGSFANEQFF. CDR3 sequence (DNA): TGTGCCAGCAGCCGGACAGCCGGGACTAGCGGGAGTTTTGCCAATGAGCAGTTCTTC.

V usage is TRBV29-1 and J usage is TRBJ2-3, with D uncertain. Germline CDR1 is SQVTM and CDR2 is ANQGSEA. The CDR3 runs 11 residues. V lost 4 bases and J 4 bases, leaving 6 bases between the germline ends. The chain's CDR3 is CSVGRSDTQYF. Written as DNA, the CDR3 is TGCAGCGTTGGAAGATCAGATACGCAGTATTTT.

The V call is TRBV29-1, the J call TRBJ2-2; tentatively, D is TRBD1 or TRBD2 (7 bases each). The V gene lost 7 bases and the J gene lost 5 bases, with 17 bases spanning the gap. CDR1 and CDR2 from the germline V gene are SQVTM and ANQGSEA. This CDR3 contains 14 residues. The CDR3 protein is CSADQGGRTGELFF. CDR3 nucleotide sequence: TGCAGCGCCGATCAGGGGGGGCGGACCGGGGAGCTGTTTTTT.

The chain couples TRBV26 to TRBJ1-4; no check of the table's D call, TRBD1, against the DNA was made. TRBV26 is a pseudogene. The CDR3 extends over 15 amino acids. CDR3 bases: TGTGCCAGCAGTGGATGGGGGACAGGTTATGAAAAACTGTTTTTT. Protein sequence: CASSGWGTGYEKLFF.

The chain has TRBV11-1 and TRBJ2-1; D is undetermined. The V gene lost 5 bases and the J gene lost 4 bases, with 15 bases spanning the gap. Looked up from germline, CDR1 is SGHAT and CDR2 is FQDESV (reference sequence). The CDR3 length is 15 residues. The CDR3 protein is CASSPSSTLYNEQFF. For the CDR3, the DNA is TGTGCCAGCAGCCCCTCGTCTACCCTATACAATGAGCAGTTCTTC.

The chain uses TRBV24-1 and TRBJ1-3; unclear D gene. This CDR3 contains 13 residues. Per the germline V gene, CDR1 is KGHDR and CDR2 is SFDVKD. Between the trimmed V and J ends, which lost 1 base and 9 bases, there was a span of 9 bases. The CDR3 coding sequence is TGTGCCACCAGTGATTTTCAAGGGAGCACCATATATTTT. Encoded protein: CATSDFQGSTIYF.

The V and J genes are TRBV29-1 and TRBJ1-1, with D possibly matching TRBD1 (6 bases). CDR1 is SQVTM and CDR2 is ANQGSEA in the germline V gene. V was pared by 5 bases and J by 3 bases, with 13 bases between. The CDR3 spans 13 residues. CDR3 sequence (DNA): TGCAGCGTTATGAAGGGGGGGGACACTGAAGCTTTCTTT. Protein: CSVMKGGDTEAFF.

This clonotype was seen a handful of times. The chain employs TRBV20-1 and TRBJ1-5, with D unresolved. Trimming cost V 2 bases and J 3 bases, with 14 bases left between them. Per germline, CDR1 DFQATT and CDR2 SNEGSKA (reference sequence). The CDR3 covers 15 residues. The CDR3 loop reads CSARIVSGINQPQHF. Written as DNA, the CDR3 is TGCAGTGCTAGAATTGTAAGTGGGATCAATCAGCCCCAGCATTTT.

This clonotype was seen more than once but under ten times. This CDR3 reads CASSPLGQGGHQETQYF. The CDR3 DNA follows: TGTGCCAGCAGTCCTCTCGGACAGGGGGGCCACCAAGAGACCCAGTACTTC. The chain joins TRBV12-3 or TRBV12-4 to TRBJ2-5; 10 nucleotides agree with TRBD1. Unmatched junction bases numbered 9, after V lost 5 bases and J lost 0 bases. The CDR3 runs to 17 residues.

The V gene is TRBV14, the J gene TRBJ2-2; 10 nucleotides align to TRBD2. This CDR3 has 17 residues. The V segment lost 4 bases and the J segment 5 bases; nucleotides outside the gene matches: 10. The germline V gene encodes CDR1 SGHDN and CDR2 FVKESK. Here the CDR3 reads CASSPSASGSRTGELFF. In DNA, the CDR3 is TGTGCCAGCAGCCCCAGTGCTAGCGGGAGCAGAACCGGGGAGCTGTTTTTT. Full variable domain (outside the CDR3, taken from reference TRBV14 and TRBJ2-2): EAGVTQFPSHSVIEKGQTVTLRCDPISGHDNLYWYRRVMGKEIKFLLHFVKESKQDESGMPNNRFLAERTGGTYSTLKVQPAELEDSGVYFCASSPSASGSRTGELFFGEGSRLTVL.

In nucleotides, the CDR3 is TGTGCCAGCAGCTTTCGAGGCACAACCTACGAGCAGTACTTC. As protein: CASSFRGTTYEQYF. This chain joins TRBV7-9 and TRBJ2-7; no definite D call. Per the germline V gene, CDR1 is SEHNR and CDR2 is FQNEAQ (reference sequence). V lost 3 bases, J lost 2 bases, and 11 bases lay in between. This CDR3 comprises 14 residues.

J is TRBJ2-5 and V is TRBV7-9; perhaps TRBD2 as D (5 bases). Trimming stripped 5 bases from V and 4 bases from J, with 5 bases between. CDR3 size: 11 residues. Per germline, CDR1 SEHNR and CDR2 FQNEAQ (reference sequence). The CDR3 reads CASSTRETQYF. Here the CDR3 DNA reads TGTGCCAGCAGCACTAGAGAGACCCAGTACTTC.